These T cell receptor beta chains were read from a single sample in a study of spatial heterogeneity in lung cancer. Via MiXCR, TCRdb re-called the 5' RACE reads, giving one row per CDR3 protein. The repertoire holds about 44,000 distinct CDR3 sequences, with about an eighth as singletons. The sequences come from PBMCs, collected at surgery. These receptors all come from a male donor with early-stage non-small cell lung cancer. CDR3s include the opening cysteine and the closing phenylalanine or tryptophan. A D gene is named only where the DNA matches it firmly. Only some rows state a clone size, as once, few, many or a class for expanded clones.

TRBD1	TRBJ2-2	many	TRBV9	CASSVEGTGYTGELFF	TGTGCCAGCAGCGTAGAAGGGACAGGATACACCGGGGAGCTGTTTTTT
.	TRBJ1-4	few	TRBV6-5	CASSYSEGTSASTNEKLFF	TGTGCCAGCAGTTACTCTGAGGGGACGTCGGCATCGACTAATGAAAAACTGTTTTTT
TRBD2	TRBJ2-1	many	TRBV7-3	CASSLTAGGHNEQFF	TGTGCCAGCAGCTTAACAGCGGGAGGGCACAATGAGCAGTTCTTC
.	TRBJ2-4	many	TRBV5-5	CASSLWGAKNIQYF	TGTGCCAGCAGCTTGTGGGGAGCCAAAAACATTCAGTACTTC
.	TRBJ1-6	.	TRBV18	CASSSSSYNSPLHF	TGTGCCAGCTCATCGAGCTCCTATAATTCACCCCTCCACTTT
.	TRBJ1-2	many	TRBV29-1	CSVEGGQGYTF	TGCAGCGTTGAGGGGGGACAAGGCTACACCTTC
.	TRBJ2-1	.	TRBV20-1	CSAQGNEQFF	TGCAGTGCCCAGGGTAATGAGCAGTTCTTC
.	TRBJ2-5	.	TRBV5-1	CASSLEGPQETQYF	TGCGCCAGCAGCTTGGAGGGTCCCCAAGAGACCCAGTACTTC
TRBD2	TRBJ2-1	.	TRBV18	CASSRASGVDEQFF	TGTGCCAGCTCAAGGGCTAGCGGGGTAGATGAGCAGTTCTTC
.	TRBJ2-2	many	TRBV29-1	CSVGVTGELFF	TGCAGCGTTGGTGTCACCGGGGAGCTGTTTTTT
TRBD1	TRBJ2-7	many	TRBV20-1	CSASIWDRRSYEQYF	TGCAGTGCTAGCATATGGGACAGGCGCTCCTACGAGCAGTACTTC
TRBD2	TRBJ2-1	many	TRBV10-3	CATSGLAGVNEQFF	TGTGCCACGTCGGGACTAGCGGGAGTTAATGAGCAGTTCTTC
.	TRBJ1-2	.	TRBV11-2	CASSLEGDGYTF	TGTGCCAGCAGCTTGGAGGGTGATGGCTACACCTTC
.	TRBJ1-1	many	TRBV4-1	CASSPLSLRNTEAFF	TGCGCCAGCAGCCCACTCAGCCTGCGGAACACTGAAGCTTTCTTT
TRBD2	TRBJ2-4	.	TRBV6-6	CATWEGIRYF	TGTGCCACCTGGGAGGGCATTCGGTACTTC
.	TRBJ2-5	.	TRBV20-1	CSARDTRGTQYF	TGCAGTGCTAGGGACACCAGGGGGACCCAGTACTTC
.	TRBJ2-7	few	TRBV15	CATSRDIGGGGRNEQYF	TGTGCCACCAGCAGAGATATCGGTGGAGGAGGGAGGAACGAGCAGTACTTC
TRBD1	TRBJ2-4	many	TRBV5-6	CASSPGTGASVDIQYF	TGTGCCAGCAGCCCCGGGACAGGGGCTTCGGTGGACATTCAGTACTTC
.	TRBJ1-6	.	TRBV7-9	CASSFARQGHSPLHF	TGTGCCAGCAGCTTTGCCAGGCAGGGACATTCACCCCTCCACTTT
TRBD2	TRBJ2-3	many	TRBV7-3	CASSLTFDHRGADTQYF	TGTGCCAGCAGCTTAACGTTCGACCACCGGGGGGCAGATACGCAGTATTTT
.	TRBJ2-1	.	TRBV7-9	CASSLDFPNEQFF	TGTGCCAGCAGCTTAGACTTCCCCAATGAGCAGTTCTTC
.	TRBJ2-1	few	TRBV6-2/TRBV6-3	CASSPIAMYNEQFF	TGTGCCAGCAGCCCCATCGCGATGTACAATGAGCAGTTCTTC
TRBD2	TRBJ2-5	many	TRBV7-9	CASSPSGGGQETQYF	TGTGCCAGCAGCCCTTCGGGGGGGGGCCAAGAGACCCAGTACTTC
TRBD1	TRBJ2-7	few	TRBV5-1	CASSGTGGSYEQYF	TGCGCCAGCTCCGGGACAGGGGGTTCCTACGAGCAGTACTTC
.	TRBJ2-4	few	TRBV5-1	CASSLVGGKNIQYF	TGCGCCAGCAGCTTGGTCGGAGGGAAAAACATTCAGTACTTC
TRBD1	TRBJ2-2	few	TRBV11-2	CASASRTGVNTGELFF	TGTGCCAGCGCATCCCGGACAGGGGTGAACACCGGGGAGCTGTTTTTT
TRBD2	TRBJ2-3	few	TRBV20-1	CSARGLAGGTDTQYF	TGCAGTGCTAGGGGACTAGCGGGAGGCACAGATACGCAGTATTTT
.	TRBJ1-2	few	TRBV7-8	CASSIYPRGRNYGYTF	TGTGCCAGCAGCATATACCCCCGAGGCCGAAACTATGGCTACACCTTC
.	TRBJ1-2	.	TRBV2	CASSEARENYGYTF	TGTGCCAGCAGTGAAGCTAGAGAAAACTATGGCTACACCTTC
TRBD1	TRBJ2-7	many	TRBV5-4	CASSGGQGAQYEQYF	TGTGCCAGCAGCGGGGGACAGGGCGCACAGTACGAGCAGTACTTC
.	TRBJ1-3	few	TRBV3-1	CASSQEVSGNTIYF	TGTGCCAGCAGCCAAGAGGTTTCTGGAAACACCATATATTTT
TRBD1	TRBJ1-1	.	TRBV28	CASSTDRGLTEAFF	TGTGCCAGCAGTACGGACAGGGGGCTCACTGAAGCTTTCTTT
.	TRBJ1-4	few	TRBV7-6	CASSPAPGVEEKLFF	TGTGCCAGCAGCCCCGCTCCGGGCGTGGAGGAAAAACTGTTTTTT
.	TRBJ1-5	many	TRBV28	CASSFRGFYSNQPQHF	TGTGCCAGCAGTTTCAGGGGTTTTTATAGCAATCAGCCCCAGCATTTT
.	TRBJ2-5	few	TRBV19	CASSPRGFQETQYF	TGTGCCAGTAGTCCACGTGGATTCCAAGAGACCCAGTACTTC
TRBD1	TRBJ2-1	few	TRBV6-2/TRBV6-3	CASSYGTGYYEQFF	TGTGCCAGCAGTTACGGGACAGGGTATTATGAGCAGTTCTTC
.	TRBJ1-6	few	TRBV24-1	CATSQVGNSPLHF	TGTGCCACCAGTCAGGTGGGGAATTCACCCCTCCACTTT
TRBD1	TRBJ2-3	few	TRBV7-2	CASSSMDRGDTDTQYF	TGTGCCAGCAGCTCAATGGACAGGGGGGACACAGATACGCAGTATTTT
.	TRBJ2-7	.	TRBV3-1	CASSSTGVLGEQYF	TGTGCCAGCAGCTCAACCGGGGTACTGGGAGAGCAGTACTTC
.	TRBJ2-5	.	TRBV6-5	CASTDPYQETQYF	TGTGCCAGCACTGACCCTTACCAAGAGACCCAGTACTTC
TRBD1	TRBJ2-7	few	TRBV2	CASSVDRGSEQYF	TGTGCCAGCAGTGTGGACAGGGGGTCCGAGCAGTACTTC
.	TRBJ1-5	.	TRBV7-8	CASSVAGGGRNQPQHF	TGTGCCAGCAGCGTCGCGGGGGGCGGTCGCAATCAGCCCCAGCATTTT
.	TRBJ2-5	.	TRBV30	CAWSSSFGETQYF	TGTGCCTGGAGTTCTAGCTTTGGAGAGACCCAGTACTTC
.	TRBJ1-3	.	TRBV6-5	CASSYETTGNIIYF	TGTGCCAGCAGTTACGAGACTACAGGAAACATCATATATTTT
.	TRBJ2-3	many	TRBV4-1	CASSFTPGMDTQYF	TGCGCCAGCAGCTTCACGCCGGGGATGGATACGCAGTATTTT
.	TRBJ2-5	many	TRBV7-8	CASSLRRTEQETQYF	TGTGCCAGCAGCTTACGTAGGACAGAGCAAGAGACCCAGTACTTC
.	TRBJ1-5	many	TRBV28	CASSSPRRGGNQPQHF	TGTGCCAGCAGTTCCCCGCGACGGGGCGGCAATCAGCCCCAGCATTTT
.	TRBJ1-4	few	TRBV27	CASSNLASHHNEKLFF	TGTGCCAGCTCGAACCTAGCCAGCCACCATAATGAAAAACTGTTTTTT
TRBD1	TRBJ1-1	.	TRBV5-6	CASSSPQGGNTEAFF	TGTGCCAGCAGCTCGCCACAGGGGGGAAACACTGAAGCTTTCTTT
TRBD1	TRBJ1-4	many	TRBV7-9	CASSSYRGREKLFF	TGTGCCAGCAGCTCGTACAGGGGGCGGGAAAAACTGTTTTTT
.	TRBJ1-1	.	TRBV14	CASSRGTFQAFF	TGTGCCAGCAGCCGCGGGACATTCCAAGCTTTCTTT
.	TRBJ2-5	many	TRBV12-3/TRBV12-4	CASTRGGAGETQYF	TGTGCCAGCACCCGCGGCGGGGCTGGAGAGACCCAGTACTTC
.	TRBJ2-7	.	TRBV6-4	CASTGWVPNYEQYF	TGTGCCAGCACTGGCTGGGTACCGAACTACGAGCAGTACTTC
.	TRBJ2-1	.	TRBV27	CASRFRRGENNEQFF	TGTGCCAGCAGATTCAGGCGGGGAGAGAACAATGAGCAGTTCTTC